Listed below are T cell receptor beta chains from one sample, sequenced in a study of PD-L1 blockade in urothelial cancer. Profiling relied on immunoSEQ multiplex PCR, and the TCRdb table lists in-frame clones only, not all of them. This sample has around 40,000 clones; about 86% occur once, and the top ten carry less than 20%. The sample was PBMCs, taken around atezolizumab (anti-PD-L1) treatment. Receptors were obtained from a man aged 55-75 years with urothelial cancer. Each CDR3 is given with its conserved first and last residue. Each record gives: clone size, V gene, J gene, D gene, CDR3 DNA, CDR3 protein. D genes are given only for firm matches. Clone sizes are given selectively: once, few, many, or a class where the clone is expanded.

NA	TRBV11-2	TRBJ2-5	TRBD2	TGTGCCAGCAGCTTAGGGACTAGCGGGAGGGCCACAGAGACCCAGTACTTC	CASSLGTSGRATETQYF
NA	TRBV7-2	TRBJ2-7	NA	TGTGCCAGCAGCTTTAGCTACGAGCAGTACTTC	CASSFSYEQYF
NA	TRBV19	TRBJ2-1	TRBD2	TGTGCCAGTAGTGGCGGGATCAAAGCGGGAAGCTCCTACAATGAGCAGTTCTTC	CASSGGIKAGSSYNEQFF
NA	TRBV30	TRBJ2-2	TRBD1	TGTGCCTGGAGGGGGGACAGGGCCACCGGGGAGCTGTTTTTT	CAWRGDRATGELFF
NA	TRBV19	TRBJ1-6	TRBD1	TGTGCCAGTTTTGGATCATCAGGGGGCCTGAATTCACCCCTCCACTTT	CASFGSSGGLNSPLHF
NA	TRBV4-1	TRBJ2-3	TRBD2	TGCGCCAGCAGCCAAGATCAGTCCCTAGCGGCTACTAGCACAGATACGCAGTATTTT	CASSQDQSLAATSTDTQYF
NA	TRBV7-9	TRBJ2-7	TRBD2	TGTGCCAGCAGCCTAGTCAGCGGGGGAAACAAAGAGTACGAGCAGTACTTC	CASSLVSGGNKEYEQYF
NA	TRBV4-3	TRBJ1-2	TRBD1	TGCGCCAGCAGCCAAGCCGGGGCCGGGACAGCGAACCTCTATGGCTACACCTTC	CASSQAGAGTANLYGYTF
NA	TRBV19	TRBJ2-1	TRBD1	TGTGCCAGTAGGAGTAGGGGGCCTATTGAGCAGTTCTTC	CASRSRGPIEQFF
NA	TRBV7-9	TRBJ1-1	NA	TGTGCCAGCAGCTTAAGCCTAAACACTGAAGCTTTCTTT	CASSLSLNTEAFF
NA	TRBV21-1	TRBJ2-7	NA	TGTGCCAGCAGCAAAGCGCAGAGACAGGGCGTCAACGAGCAGTACTTC	CASSKAQRQGVNEQYF
NA	TRBV29-1	TRBJ2-3	NA	TGCAGCGTTGGGGGCCAGGGGAATACGCAGTATTTT	CSVGGQGNTQYF
NA	TRBV7-2	TRBJ1-2	TRBD1	TGTGCCAGCAGCCCTAGAGGAGGGGGCGCGGGAGGAAACTATGGCTACACCTTC	CASSPRGGGAGGNYGYTF
few	TRBV30	TRBJ2-5	TRBD2	TGTGCCTGGGGGAGACCAACGGGCGGGAGGGGCCAAGAGACCCAGTACTTC	CAWGRPTGGRGQETQYF
NA	TRBV5-1	TRBJ1-1	NA	TGCGCCAGCAGCTTGGGAACAGGGATTCGGACTGAAGCTTTCTTT	CASSLGTGIRTEAFF
NA	TRBV12-5	TRBJ1-3	TRBD1	TGTGCTAGTGGTTCGCCCCCAGGGGGGAGAAACACCATATATTTT	CASGSPPGGRNTIYF
NA	TRBV28	TRBJ1-2	NA	TGTGCCACCGGACGCCAGGGAAGCCGGGGCTACACCTTC	CATGRQGSRGYTF
NA	TRBV5-1	TRBJ2-2	TRBD1	TGCGCCAGCAGCTTGACAGGGGCGAACACCGGGGAGCTGTTTTTT	CASSLTGANTGELFF
NA	TRBV5-8	TRBJ2-1	TRBD2	TGTGCCAGCAGTCCCGGGACTAGATCCGGCGGTGAGCAGTTCTTC	CASSPGTRSGGEQFF
NA	TRBV29-1	TRBJ2-5	TRBD2	TGCAGCGTCTCCGGGGGGGCCCAAGAGACCCAGTACTTC	CSVSGGAQETQYF
NA	TRBV4-3	TRBJ1-1	NA	TGCGCCAGCAGCGTTGCCCTCGGTGGCACTGAAGCTTTCTTT	CASSVALGGTEAFF
NA	TRBV5-1	TRBJ2-7	TRBD1	TGCGCCAGCAGCTTGGTGGGACAGGGGATCTACGAGCAGTACTTC	CASSLVGQGIYEQYF
NA	TRBV29-1	TRBJ2-7	NA	TGCAGCGTTGCAACAGGCTACGAGCAGTACTTC	CSVATGYEQYF
NA	TRBV2	TRBJ2-3	TRBD2	TGTGCCAGCAGTGCATGGCTAGCGGGAGCAGATACGCAGTATTTT	CASSAWLAGADTQYF
NA	TRBV11-2	TRBJ1-5	TRBD1	TGTGCCAGCAGTCGGGACAGGGCCCAGCCCCAGCATTTT	CASSRDRAQPQHF
NA	TRBV12-5	TRBJ2-3	TRBD1	TGTGCTAGTGGTTTGTCAAAGGGGGCTGGCACAGATACGCAGTATTTT	CASGLSKGAGTDTQYF
NA	TRBV4-3	TRBJ2-1	NA	TGCGCCAGCAGCCCTGCGGCCGGGAGCATGAATGAGCAGTTCTTC	CASSPAAGSMNEQFF
NA	TRBV9	TRBJ2-2	TRBD2	TGTGCCAGCAGCGTAGCGGGAGGGCCCACCGGGGAGCTGTTTTTT	CASSVAGGPTGELFF
NA	TRBV5-1	TRBJ2-1	NA	TGCGCCAGCAGCTCCTCAGGGGCGCTCTACAATGAGCAGTTCTTC	CASSSSGALYNEQFF
NA	TRBV5-1	TRBJ2-5	NA	TGCGCCAGCAGGTCTGACTTTGGGGGGTCAAGGACCCAGTACTTC	CASRSDFGGSRTQYF
NA	TRBV5-1	TRBJ2-3	NA	TGCGCCAGCAGCCCTTGGGAGAGGAGCACAGATACGCAGTATTTT	CASSPWERSTDTQYF
NA	TRBV6-5	TRBJ2-1	TRBD2	TGTGCCAGCAGTTACTCGGGTAGCGGGGACAAGCAGTTCTTC	CASSYSGSGDKQFF
NA	TRBV7-2	TRBJ2-7	TRBD2	TGTGCCAGCAGCTCCGGACTAGGTGGTTACGAGCAGCACTTC	CASSSGLGGYEQHF
NA	TRBV30	TRBJ1-1	NA	TGTGCCTGGAGTGTGTCTAGGGGATGGGAAGCTTTCTTT	CAWSVSRGWEAFF
once	TRBV6-1	TRBJ1-5	NA	TGTGCCAGCAGTGAAGACAGGGCCCAGCATTTT	CASSEDRAQHF
NA	TRBV5-4	TRBJ2-1	TRBD2	TGTGCCAGCAGCCTCGGGACTAGCGGGGGGGCCGAGGAGCAGTTCTTC	CASSLGTSGGAEEQFF
NA	TRBV5-6	TRBJ2-7	TRBD2	TGTGCCAGCAGCTCGTTTCGGACTAGCAGTACCTACGAGCAGTACTTC	CASSSFRTSSTYEQYF
NA	TRBV7-9	TRBJ2-7	TRBD2	TGTGCCTCCCAAGGGGATAGCGGGAGATACGAGCAGTACTTC	CASQGDSGRYEQYF
once	TRBV11-2	TRBJ2-1	TRBD2	TGTGCCAGCAGCCTACTAGCGGGGGGCAGGGATGAGCAGTTCTTC	CASSLLAGGRDEQFF
NA	TRBV7-6	TRBJ2-5	NA	TGTGCCAGCAGCTTAGCAGGACAGAGAGAGACCCAGTACTTC	CASSLAGQRETQYF
NA	TRBV7-8	TRBJ2-5	NA	TGTGCCAGCAGCCAAGGACTGAAAGAGACCCAGTACTTC	CASSQGLKETQYF
NA	TRBV6-4	TRBJ2-3	NA	TGTGCCAGCAGTGACTCGGGGACTGCTAAGGGTGATACGCAGTATTTT	CASSDSGTAKGDTQYF
NA	TRBV4-1	TRBJ1-2	TRBD1	TGCGCCAGCAGCCAAGAAGATCTCGGGACAGGCTATGGCTACACCTTC	CASSQEDLGTGYGYTF
NA	TRBV7-7	TRBJ2-7	TRBD1	TGTGCTAGCAGCCAGGGGGCTGCCTACGAGCAGTACTTC	CASSQGAAYEQYF
NA	TRBV11-2	TRBJ2-1	NA	TGTGCCAGCAGCTGGAGACGGGACAATGAGCAGTTCTTC	CASSWRRDNEQFF
NA	TRBV7-6	TRBJ2-1	TRBD2	TGTGCCAGCAGCTCCTCTCGAGCGGGGGGGGACAATGAGCAGTTCTTC	CASSSSRAGGDNEQFF
NA	TRBV28	TRBJ2-7	NA	TGTGCCACCCAGGACAGTCCCTCCTACGAGCAGTACTTC	CATQDSPSYEQYF
NA	TRBV5-4	TRBJ2-2	NA	TGTGCCAGCAGCGCCGGGGGGGACAGATTTACCGGGGAGCTGTTTTTT	CASSAGGDRFTGELFF
NA	TRBV19	TRBJ1-5	NA	TGTGCCAGTAGTATGAGGGGGAAGCCCCAGCATTTT	CASSMRGKPQHF
NA	TRBV7-9	TRBJ1-2	NA	TGTGCCAGCAGCTTTGCCGGGACCTCCAACGGGGGTGGCTACACCTTC	CASSFAGTSNGGGYTF
NA	TRBV5-1	TRBJ2-2	TRBD2	TGCGCCAGCAGCTTGGCCGGGACTAGCGGGGGGTCGAACACCGGGGAGCTGTTTTTT	CASSLAGTSGGSNTGELFF
NA	TRBV6-5	TRBJ2-3	NA	TGTGCCAGCAGACCCCCCGGGGGGCGGAATACGCAGTATTTT	CASRPPGGRNTQYF
few	TRBV5-5	TRBJ2-1	TRBD2	TGTGCCAGCAGCTTGAGGACTAGCTACAATGAGCAGTTCTTC	CASSLRTSYNEQFF
NA	TRBV27	TRBJ2-1	NA	TGTGCCACTAGAGGTGTAGAAGAATCGGAGGAGCAGTTCTTC	CATRGVEESEEQFF
few	TRBV5-6	TRBJ1-4	NA	TGTGCCAGCAGCGACTACAGGGACCGTTCAACTAATGAAAAACTGTTTTTT	CASSDYRDRSTNEKLFF